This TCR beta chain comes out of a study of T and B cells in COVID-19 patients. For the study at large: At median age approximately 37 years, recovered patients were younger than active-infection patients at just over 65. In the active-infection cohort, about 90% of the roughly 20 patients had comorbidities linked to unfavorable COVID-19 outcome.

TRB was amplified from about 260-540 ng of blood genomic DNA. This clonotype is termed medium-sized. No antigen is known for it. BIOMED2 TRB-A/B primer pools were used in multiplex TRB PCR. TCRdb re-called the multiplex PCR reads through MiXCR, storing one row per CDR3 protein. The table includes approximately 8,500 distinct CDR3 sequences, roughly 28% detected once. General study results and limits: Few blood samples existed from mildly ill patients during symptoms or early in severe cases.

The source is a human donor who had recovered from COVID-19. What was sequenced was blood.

The DNA of the CDR3 is TGCAGCGTTGTGGGGGACAGGGCCCCCTTTGGCTACACCTTC. This encodes CSVVGDRAPFGYTF. The rearrangement uses TRBV29-1 and TRBJ1-2, with 9 bases matching TRBD1. Germline-derived CDR1 and CDR2 are SQVTM and ANQGSEA. V gave up 4 bases and J gave up 7 bases; unmatched junction bases: 10. The CDR3 covers 14 residues.